A selection of T cell receptor beta chains follows, all from one sample in a study of shared clonotypes between healthy human individuals. Libraries were prepared by immunoSEQ multiplex PCR; TCRdb keeps only in-frame clonotypes and omits some of them. The table has fewer than 2.5 million clones, 93% seen once. Sequenced input: naive CD4+ T cells from PBMCs. Source of these receptors: a man aged 18 to 30 in good health. Some clones in this sample may be carry-over from other donors' samples. Each CDR3 is given with its conserved first and last residue. The order of the fields is V gene, D gene, J gene, clone size, CDR3 DNA, CDR3 protein. The D gene is left open where the match is weak. Part of the rows lack a size; the others show once, few, many or a class for expanded clones.

TRBV7-3,-,TRBJ2-5,-,TGTGCCAGCAGCTTAGGCCACGGGGAGACCCAGTACTTC,CASSLGHGETQYF
TRBV7-9,-,TRBJ2-3,once,TGTGCCAGCAGCTTACGGCTTGGTGGGGATACGCAGTATTTT,CASSLRLGGDTQYF
TRBV7-9,-,TRBJ1-4,-,TGTGCCAGCAGCTTACAGAAGCCAACTAATGAAAAACTGTTTTTT,CASSLQKPTNEKLFF
TRBV18,TRBD1,TRBJ1-1,-,TGTGCCAGCTCACCACGACAGGGGGCGGATGGAGTGAACACTGAAGCTTTCTTT,CASSPRQGADGVNTEAFF
TRBV7-9,TRBD2,TRBJ2-7,-,TGTGCCAGCAGCCAATATAATGCGGGAGCCTACGAGCAGTACTTC,CASSQYNAGAYEQYF
TRBV30,-,TRBJ1-2,-,TGTGCCTGGAGTGTTCAGCCCCCTTATGGCTACACCTTC,CAWSVQPPYGYTF
TRBV7-3,TRBD2,TRBJ2-1,-,TGTGCCAGCAGCAGGGGACTAGCGGGCAATGAGCAGTTCTTC,CASSRGLAGNEQFF
TRBV5-8,-,TRBJ2-3,-,TGTGCCAGCAGCTTGGCCGGTGGGGTTACAGATACGCAGTATTTT,CASSLAGGVTDTQYF
TRBV7-9,-,TRBJ1-2,-,TGTGCCAGCAGCTTAGGTACCGCGACAGGCGACTACTATGGCTACACCTTC,CASSLGTATGDYYGYTF
TRBV4-1,-,TRBJ2-1,-,TGCGCCAGCAGCCCACCCAGCGGACCGCCCTACAATGAGCAGTTCTTC,CASSPPSGPPYNEQFF
TRBV7-9,TRBD2,TRBJ2-1,-,TGTGCCAGCACCATTCCGACTAGCGGGAATGAGCAGTTCTTC,CASTIPTSGNEQFF
TRBV4-2,TRBD2,TRBJ2-5,-,TGTGCCAGCAGCCAAGGAGCGGGAGGTCTCAGGACCCAGTACTTC,CASSQGAGGLRTQYF
TRBV30,-,TRBJ1-2,-,TGTGCCTGGAGCGACCCTGGAGAGGAGCGCTACACCTTC,CAWSDPGEERYTF
TRBV7-2,-,TRBJ1-4,-,TGTGCCAGCAGCTTAGCGGGGAGACGGACGGGTGAAAAACTGTTTTTT,CASSLAGRRTGEKLFF
TRBV6-6,-,TRBJ1-1,-,TGTGCCAGCAGGACTCTGAACACTGAAGCTTTCTTT,CASRTLNTEAFF
TRBV28,-,TRBJ2-3,-,TGTGCCAGCAGTTTACTGGCAGGGCCAGATACGCAGTATTTT,CASSLLAGPDTQYF
TRBV5-5,-,TRBJ2-3,-,TGTGCCAGCAGATCAGAGGGGTCCTCATACACAGATACGCAGTATTTT,CASRSEGSSYTDTQYF
TRBV4-1,-,TRBJ1-5,-,TGCGCCAGCAGCCAATTAGGGGTCAATCAGCCCCAGCATTTT,CASSQLGVNQPQHF
TRBV6-1,-,TRBJ1-2,-,TGTGCCAGCAGTGAAAGGGAGTTCTATGGCTACACCTTC,CASSEREFYGYTF
TRBV25-1,TRBD1,TRBJ2-7,-,TGTGCCAGCAGTGGGGGACAGGGGTTTACTCTCTACGAGCAGTACTTC,CASSGGQGFTLYEQYF
TRBV28,-,TRBJ1-1,-,TGTGCCAGCAGTAAAGTGGGGGCGCGGGTAGCTTTCTTT,CASSKVGARVAFF
TRBV25-1,-,TRBJ1-3,-,TGTGCCAGCAGTGACCCAAGAAGCTCTGGAAACACCATATATTTT,CASSDPRSSGNTIYF
TRBV10-2,TRBD2,TRBJ2-2,-,TGCGCCAGCAGTGACGGGGCCGTGACTAGCGGGAGGAGGGGGACCGGGGAGCTGTTTTTT,CASSDGAVTSGRRGTGELFF
TRBV5-1,-,TRBJ1-2,-,TGCGCCAGCAGCTTGGAAGCTTTCTATGGCTACACCTTC,CASSLEAFYGYTF
TRBV6-6,-,TRBJ1-1,-,TGTGCCAGCAGTTACGCCCAGGGTGGGACTGAAGCTTTCTTT,CASSYAQGGTEAFF
TRBV9,-,TRBJ2-3,-,TGTGCCAGCAGCATAGGACCCCCTCCCGATACGCAGTATTTT,CASSIGPPPDTQYF
TRBV30,-,TRBJ1-5,-,TGTGCCTGGAGTGTACAGAATCAGCCCCAGCATTTT,CAWSVQNQPQHF
TRBV7-3,TRBD2,TRBJ2-7,-,TGTGCCAGCAGTAGACTAGCGTACTACGAGCAGTACTTC,CASSRLAYYEQYF
TRBV9,-,TRBJ1-2,-,TGTGCCAGCAGCCCCAGGACAGTAAACTATGGCTACACCTTC,CASSPRTVNYGYTF
TRBV6-1,-,TRBJ2-4,once,TGTGCCAGCAGTGAGTTTCTGGTAAACATTCAGTACTTC,CASSEFLVNIQYF
TRBV11-2,TRBD1,TRBJ1-1,-,TGTGCCAGCAGCTTTACACCAGGGGGCTTCACTGAAGCTTTCTTT,CASSFTPGGFTEAFF
TRBV28,-,TRBJ1-4,-,TGTGCCAGCAGTTCCCCCCTGCCGGCTAATGAAAAACTGTTTTTT,CASSSPLPANEKLFF
TRBV15,-,TRBJ2-1,-,TGTGCCACCAGCAGAGATGGGACGTACAATGAGCAGTTCTTC,CATSRDGTYNEQFF
TRBV7-8,-,TRBJ2-7,-,TGTGCCAGCAGCTTCCTGGCAAAGGTAGTCCACGAGCAGTACTTC,CASSFLAKVVHEQYF
TRBV6-1,-,TRBJ2-1,-,TGTGCCAGCAGTAGTCGACAAGGAATCTACAATGAACAGTTCTTC,CASSSRQGIYNEQFF
TRBV19,-,TRBJ2-7,once,TGTGCCAGTAGTATATTGGCGGCGGCCTACGAGCAGTACTTC,CASSILAAAYEQYF
TRBV7-9,TRBD2,TRBJ2-1,-,TGTGCCAGCAGCCCCGACTGGTCCCGTAGCGGGAGGGCGCAAGATGAGCAGTTCTTC,CASSPDWSRSGRAQDEQFF
TRBV5-4,TRBD1,TRBJ2-5,-,TGTGCCAGCAGACTGGACAGGGAGGAGACCCAGTACTTC,CASRLDREETQYF
TRBV5-1,-,TRBJ2-2,-,TGCGCCAGCAGCTTGGGCAGTGGGGCAGGGGATACCGGGGAGCTGTTTTTT,CASSLGSGAGDTGELFF
TRBV28,-,TRBJ2-7,-,TGTGCCAGCAGTTATGGCAGCTCCTACGAGCAGTACTTC,CASSYGSSYEQYF
TRBV28,TRBD1,TRBJ1-2,-,TGTGCCAGCACTCCAGGGGGCGCGTATGGCTACACCTTC,CASTPGGAYGYTF
TRBV7-3,TRBD1,TRBJ2-5,-,TGTGCCAGCAGCGCGCATACAGGGGCGCAAGAGACCCAGTACTTC,CASSAHTGAQETQYF
TRBV25-1,-,TRBJ2-2,-,TGTGCCAGCAGTGAACCCAGGCCGGCCGGGGAGCTGTTTTTT,CASSEPRPAGELFF
TRBV28,-,TRBJ2-2,-,TGTGCCAGCAGCGAGCTTAGGGCTGGAACCGGGGAGCTGTTTTTT,CASSELRAGTGELFF
TRBV7-9,-,TRBJ2-3,once,TGTGCCAGCAGCTTAGTTTCCGGGGCTTTGTTAGATACGCAGTATTTT,CASSLVSGALLDTQYF